The clone carrying this T cell receptor (beta chain) has more than one count but fewer than ten. The target antigen is unknown. This sample was included in a study of blood T cells in healthy people across ages. Study conclusions and caveats: Higher diversity, along with more naive CD4+ cells, distinguished long-lived donors from aged donors.

It was with a sample-barcoded 5' primer and a J-beta primer mix that a second PCR of roughly 7 to 11 cycles was run. Each cDNA molecule was tagged by a template-switch adaptor that had 12 random nucleotides. TCRdb re-analysed the 5' RACE reads in MiXCR, keeping a single row per CDR3 protein. Of about 1.4 million distinct CDR3 sequences in the sample, approximately 60% are singletons; the top ten hold about 6.7%. Germline lookup yields CDR1 DFQATT and CDR2 SNEGSKA (reference sequence). The CDR3 covers 15 residues. The TCR comes from a man between 18 and 29 years old in good health. The chain combines TRBV20-1 with TRBJ2-4; D is perhaps TRBD2 (5 bases). Judging by the DNA end, TRBJ2-7 fits better; the J call may be wrong. Specimen: blood. The CDR3 reads CSARDPAGLSYEQYF. The CDR3 nucleotides are TGCAGTGCTAGAGATCCTGCGGGCCTCTCCTACGAGCAGTACTTC.